This T cell receptor beta chain is drawn from a study of T cell responses to AZD1222 COVID-19 vaccine. General study findings and limits: The study found Spike-specific TCR breadth and depth rose after two AZD1222 doses. The study found vaccine-associated CD4 TCRs spanning spike, dominant at 160-218 and 743-854. Most donors were white British, females outnumbered males, and clonal diversity was possibly underestimated. Only after the peak T cell response were repertoires sampled.

Turning to this clone: What it binds is not known.

The V gene's germline CDR1 is MDHEN and CDR2 SYDVKM. Trimming stripped 3 bases from V and 3 bases from J, with 12 bases between. The CDR3 consists of 15 residues. TCRdb's table, derived via immunoSEQ multiplex PCR, lists solely in-frame clones and lacks some. The sample records about 82,000 clones, 83% being singletons. The TCR originated in an adult who received the AZD1222 COVID-19 vaccine. The chain combines TRBV28 with TRBJ1-5; D gene ambiguous. The sequences come from peripheral blood, collected 28 days after the second AZD1222 dose. CDR3 in amino acids: CASSFTGAINQPQHF. In DNA, the CDR3 is TGTGCCAGCAGTTTTACCGGAGCCATCAATCAGCCCCAGCATTTT.